The 30 T cell receptor beta chains below were found in one sample sequenced in a study of blood T cell repertoires in COVID-19 (dated by TCRdb to between 2020 and 2021). The library was produced with the immunoSEQ multiplex PCR assay. Held by TCRdb, this immuneACCESS table contains in-frame sequences only and omits some clones. Under half of the omission traces to an unresolved V gene where checked; the cause of the rest is unknown. In all, the sample holds more than 60,000 clones, and roughly 89% of those were seen once. Roughly 5.8% of the sample comes from the top ten. The sequencing input was peripheral blood. These receptors originate from a human donor in a cohort sampled during active COVID-19.

This clone was observed once. The chain combines TRBV7-2 with TRBJ2-1; D might be TRBD2 (7 bases). V was clipped by 4 bases and J by 4 bases, with 17 bases between them. Germline CDR1 reads SGHTA; CDR2 reads FQGNSA. The CDR3 has 16 residues. The CDR3 bases are TGTGCCAGCAGCTCCCCAGGAGCGGGGACATACAATGAGCAGTTCTTC. Amino acids: CASSSPGAGTYNEQFF.

The chain is built from TRBV11-3 and TRBJ2-1, with D hard to call. Per germline, CDR1 SGHNT and CDR2 YENEEA. The CDR3 runs 13 residues. Trimming took 5 bases from V and 10 from J, leaving 15 bases between them. The CDR3: CASSQISSPEQFF. CDR3 nucleotides: TGTGCCAGCAGCCAGATCTCGTCCCCGGAGCAGTTCTTC.

The chain joins TRBV24-1 to TRBJ2-5, with TRBD1 matching 8 bases. The length of the CDR3 is 16 residues. The V segment lost 2 bases and the J segment 1 base; nucleotides outside the gene matches: 5. Germline V gene lookup returns CDR1 KGHDR and CDR2 SFDVKD. The CDR3 DNA reads as TGTGCCACCAGTGATTCCGGGACAGGAGTCCAAGAGACCCAGTACTTC. This sequence encodes CATSDSGTGVQETQYF.

The chain links TRBV7-2 to TRBJ2-3, with TRBD2 matching 8 bases. There are 12 residues in the CDR3. The germline CDR1 and CDR2 sequences are SGHTA and FQGNSA. V lost 5 bases and J lost 10; bases outside the gene matches: 5. This CDR3 is CASSNSGEAQYF. As DNA, the CDR3 is TGTGCCAGCAGCAATAGCGGGGAAGCGCAGTATTTT. Filled out from reference TRBV7-2 and TRBJ2-3, the complete variable domain reads GAGVSQSPSNKVTEKGKDVELRCDPISGHTALYWYRQSLGQGLEFLIYFQGNSAPDKSGLPSDRFSAERTGGSVSTLTIQRTQQEDSAVYLCASSNSGEAQYFGPGTRLTVL.

The chain links TRBV5-4 to TRBJ2-1, with TRBD2 matching over 16 bases. V gave up 3 bases and J gave up 6 bases; unmatched junction bases: 6. This CDR3 spans 17 amino acids. The germline CDR1 and CDR2 sequences are SGHNT and YYREEE (reference sequence). CDR3: CASSSGTSGGAFNEQFF. The DNA of the CDR3 is TGTGCCAGCAGCTCCGGGACTAGCGGGGGGGCCTTCAATGAGCAGTTCTTC.

J is TRBJ2-4 and V is TRBV19; 7 nucleotides match TRBD1. This CDR3 is built from 15 residues. V shed 7 bases and J 1 base; nucleotides not matched to a gene: 7. Germline CDR1 reads LNHDA; CDR2 reads SQIVND (reference sequence). CDR3 sequence reads: CASTTGVGAKNIQYF. The DNA of the CDR3 is TGTGCCAGTACTACAGGGGTAGGGGCCAAAAACATTCAGTACTTC.

The rearrangement joins TRBV6-2 or TRBV6-3 to TRBJ1-4, with 8 bases identical to TRBD1. This CDR3 is 16 amino acids long. Germline V gene sequence: CDR1 MNHEY, CDR2 SVGEGT. V was clipped by 5 bases and J by 9 bases; unmatched bases: 14. The CDR3 here is CASSHSPGQVVQKLFF. CDR3 bases: TGTGCCAGCAGTCATTCACCGGGACAGGTCGTTCAAAAACTGTTTTTT.

The chain combines TRBV3-1 (or the pseudogene TRBV3-2) with TRBJ1-2; 7 bases are shared with TRBD1. The J segment lost 4 bases and the V segment lost 2 bases, leaving 10 bases of the junction unmatched. The CDR3 sequence is 16 residues long. CDR1 and CDR2 (germline): LGHDT, YNNKEL (reference sequence). CDR3 loop: CASSQTIRDSVYGYTF. In nucleotides, the CDR3 is TGTGCCAGCAGCCAAACTATTAGGGACAGTGTCTATGGCTACACCTTC.

Here the CDR3 DNA reads TGTGCCAGCAGCCCACCGGACAGGGCCTATGGCTACACCTTC. The encoded protein is CASSPPDRAYGYTF. V is TRBV5-6 and J is TRBJ1-2; 8 bases align to TRBD1. CDR3 length: 14 residues. V shed 4 bases, J shed 4 bases, and the junction held 6 bases outside the gene matches. Germline CDR1 is SGHDT and CDR2 is YYEEEE.

The gene calls are TRBV4-2 and TRBJ1-2; 11 bases match TRBD1. This CDR3 region has 17 residues. Trimming cost V 0 bases and J 3 bases; bases outside gene matches: 6. Germline lookup yields CDR1 LGHNA and CDR2 YNFKEQ. The CDR3 here is CASSQDRGTGGDYGYTF. The CDR3 DNA sequence: TGTGCCAGCAGCCAAGATAGGGGGACAGGGGGGGACTATGGCTACACCTTC.

This chain links TRBV4-2 with TRBJ1-2; 7 positions agree with TRBD1. V trimming: 0 bases; J trimming: 4 bases; junction bases outside the gene matches: 8. CDR3 length equals 16 residues. From germline, CDR1 is LGHNA and CDR2 YNFKEQ. The CDR3 region is CASSQDVQGGTYGYTF. The CDR3 coding sequence is TGTGCCAGCAGCCAAGATGTCCAGGGGGGCACCTATGGCTACACCTTC.

V usage is TRBV12-3 or TRBV12-4 and J usage is TRBJ2-2; D ambiguous. The CDR3 covers 13 residues. Trimming left V 5 bases short and J 1 base short, with 5 bases between. CDR3 nucleotides: TGTGCCAGCAGTCGCAGGAACACCGGGGAGCTGTTTTTT. It codes for CASSRRNTGELFF.

This rearrangement joins TRBV15 to TRBJ1-5; a weak D match, TRBD1 (5 bases). V was shortened by 1 base and J by 5 bases, with 15 bases between the two germline ends. This CDR3 has 16 residues. Germline V CDR1 and CDR2: LNHNV, YYDKDF (reference sequence). The CDR3 bases are TGTGCCACCAGCAGAGTTCAGTCAGGGCGCTATCAGCCCCAGCATTTT. Encoded protein: CATSRVQSGRYQPQHF.

The chain uses TRBV7-9 and TRBJ1-4, with D uncertain. Germline loops: CDR1 SEHNR, CDR2 FQNEAQ (reference sequence). CDR3 size: 15 residues. Between the trimmed V and J ends, which lost 1 base and 2 bases, there was a span of 8 bases. CDR3 region: CASSLVGGTNEKLFF. The DNA for the CDR3 is TGTGCCAGCAGCTTAGTAGGAGGGACTAATGAAAAACTGTTTTTT.

CDR3 sequence: CAAGQGANNEQFF. The CDR3 nucleotides are TGTGCCGCGGGACAGGGGGCCAACAATGAGCAGTTCTTC. V gene TRBV10-3 combines with J gene TRBJ2-1; TRBD1 agrees at 12 bases. Germline V gene sequence: CDR1 ENHRY, CDR2 SYGVKD. Unmatched junction bases numbered 4, after V lost 11 bases and J lost 5 bases. The CDR3 spans 13 residues.

The chain links TRBV7-8 to TRBJ2-3; D is possibly TRBD1 (6 bases). V was trimmed by 5 bases and J by 2 bases, leaving 14 bases between them. This CDR3 contains 15 residues. Germline-derived CDR1 and CDR2 are SGHVS and FQNEAQ. CDR3 coding DNA: TGTGCCAGCAGCCCCCTTGGGGGCTTCACAGATACGCAGTATTTT. It codes for CASSPLGGFTDTQYF.

This rearrangement joins TRBV27 to TRBJ2-3; D is unclear. The CDR3 consists of 13 residues. The germline CDR1 and CDR2 sequences are MNHEY and SMNVEV (reference sequence). V was clipped by 4 bases and J by 1 base, with 6 bases between them. CDR3 loop: CASSYRGTDTQYF. In DNA form, the CDR3 reads TGTGCCAGCAGTTATCGGGGCACAGATACGCAGTATTTT.

This chain uses TRBV5-1 with TRBJ1-5, with D possibly TRBD1 on 5 matching bases. The CDR3 is made up of 15 amino acids. The ends were cut back, 4 bases at V and 3 bases at J, with 14 bases in the middle. Per germline, CDR1 SGHRS and CDR2 YFSETQ. This CDR3 reads CASSHSGLTNQPQHF. In DNA form, the CDR3 reads TGCGCCAGCAGCCATTCAGGGTTGACCAATCAGCCCCAGCATTTT.

The V gene is TRBV11-2, the J gene TRBJ2-7; D is ambiguous. Germline lookup yields CDR1 SGHAT and CDR2 FQNNGV. The V gene lost 5 bases and the J gene lost 6 bases, with 14 bases spanning the gap. The CDR3 loop spans 13 amino acids. CDR3 bases: TGTGCCAGCAGCCCAGCGCTGGATCCCGAGCAGTACTTC. Its protein product is CASSPALDPEQYF.

The chain is built from TRBV20-1 and TRBJ1-1, with D hard to call. V was cut by 6 bases and J by 5 bases, with 10 bases left in between. The CDR3 totals 11 residues. Germline CDR1 and CDR2: DFQATT and SNEGSKA (reference sequence). The CDR3, as DNA: TGCAGTGCCCCGACGGGGACTGAAGCTTTCTTT. Residues: CSAPTGTEAFF.

This chain connects TRBV19 to TRBJ2-7, with a possible D match to TRBD2 (6 bases). The CDR3 extends over 14 amino acids. V dropped 3 bases and J dropped 2 bases, with 11 bases sitting between them. Germline assignment: CDR1 LNHDA and CDR2 SQIVND (reference sequence). CDR3 loop: CASSIGTGAYEQYF. The CDR3, as DNA: TGTGCCAGTAGTATCGGGACTGGGGCCTACGAGCAGTACTTC.

The genes are TRBV6-1 and TRBJ1-5; a weak D match, TRBD1 (5 bases). The CDR3 consists of 17 residues. V was trimmed by 4 bases and J by 0 bases, leaving 16 bases between them. Germline assignment: CDR1 MNHNS and CDR2 SASEGT. In DNA, the CDR3 is TGTGCCAGCAGTGGACTCCAGGGCCCCTATAGCAATCAGCCCCAGCATTTT. Translation: CASSGLQGPYSNQPQHF.

This clone is a singleton in its sample. CDR3 bases: TGTGCCAGCAGCGGACAGTTTCACTCTGGAAACACCATATATTTT. Translating it yields CASSGQFHSGNTIYF. The V gene is TRBV11-2, the J gene TRBJ1-3; tentative D call: TRBD1 (6 bases). Germline V gene sequence: CDR1 SGHAT, CDR2 FQNNGV. V was clipped by 5 bases and J by 0 bases, with 11 bases between them. The CDR3 is made up of 15 amino acids.

J is TRBJ1-4 and V is TRBV6-5, with a possible D match to TRBD1 (5 bases). Trimming pared 6 bases from V and 4 bases from J, leaving 12 bases between. CDR3 length: 14 amino acids. Per the germline V gene, CDR1 is MNHEY and CDR2 is SVGAGI. The CDR3 sequence is CASRHDSRNEKLFF. The DNA of the CDR3 is TGTGCCAGCAGACACGACAGCCGTAATGAAAAACTGTTTTTT.

V gene TRBV5-6 combines with J gene TRBJ1-2; tentatively, D is TRBD1 (5 bases). The CDR3 contains 13 residues. Trimming cost V 0 bases and J 8 bases, with 11 bases left between them. Germline V gene lookup returns CDR1 SGHDT and CDR2 YYEEEE. CDR3 coding DNA: TGTGCCAGCAGCTTGGACAGGCCGGGCGGCTACACCTTC. Its protein is CASSLDRPGGYTF.

This clone appeared a single time. The J gene is TRBJ2-1, the V gene TRBV7-9; the D gene is possibly TRBD2 (5 bases). Germline V gene data show CDR1 as SEHNR and CDR2 as FQNEAQ (reference sequence). Trimming cost V 3 bases and J 3 bases, with 15 bases left between them. This CDR3 has 16 amino acids. The DNA for the CDR3 is TGTGCCAGCAGCTTCTACCGGGAAGTACTCTACAATGAGCAGTTCTTC. Its protein product is CASSFYREVLYNEQFF. Full variable domain (outside the CDR3, taken from reference TRBV7-9 and TRBJ2-1): DTGVSQNPRHKITKRGQNVTFRCDPISEHNRLYWYRQTLGQGPEFLTYFQNEAQLEKSRLLSDRFSAERPKGSFSTLEIQRTEQGDSAMYLCASSFYREVLYNEQFFGPGTRLTVL.

Turning to this clone: Other DNA sequences in the same sample also yield this CDR3. CDR3 nucleotide sequence: TGTGCCAGCTCACCAGGCCAGGGGGCTTACGAGCAGTACTTC. This gives the protein CASSPGQGAYEQYF. The chain uses TRBV18 and TRBJ2-7; 8 positions match TRBD1. Germline CDR1 KGHSH, CDR2 LQKENI. J gave up 4 bases and V 2 bases, and 4 bases lay outside the gene matches. This CDR3 region has 14 residues.

The V call is TRBV19, the J call TRBJ1-2, with D possibly being TRBD1 (5 bases). V was pared by 3 bases and J by 6 bases, with 17 bases between. The CDR3 runs 15 residues. CDR1 and CDR2 from the germline V gene are LNHDA and SQIVND (reference sequence). The CDR3 DNA reads TGTGCCAGTAGTATTCTCAGGGAAGGGTTAAATGGCTACACCTTC. Its protein product is CASSILREGLNGYTF.

The chain uses TRBV9 and TRBJ1-4; D might be TRBD1 (5 bases). Germline lookup yields CDR1 SGDLS and CDR2 YYNGEE. Trimming stripped 3 bases from V and 8 bases from J, with 14 bases between. CDR3 length: 14 residues. The CDR3 loop is CASSAQGTREKLFF. The CDR3 nucleotides are TGTGCCAGCAGCGCCCAAGGGACTCGGGAAAAACTGTTTTTT.

V is TRBV7-8 and J is TRBJ2-7, with D perhaps matching TRBD2 (6 bases). This CDR3 is built from 15 residues. Looked up from germline, CDR1 is SGHVS and CDR2 is FQNEAQ. Trimming removed 0 bases at V and 4 bases at J, with 13 bases between. This chain's CDR3 is CASSLALGEDYEQYF. The CDR3 nucleotides are TGTGCCAGCAGCTTAGCGTTGGGGGAGGATTACGAGCAGTACTTC.